Following are 20 T cell receptor beta chains from one sample sequenced in a study of T cell responses to AZD1222 COVID-19 vaccine. Data came from immunoSEQ multiplex PCR; TCRdb stores just in-frame clones and leaves some out. The table shows 160,000 or so clones, with almost 90% occurring only once. The sequenced sample was peripheral blood, obtained on day 0 of AZD1222 vaccination. The receptors derive from an adult in good health.

The chain couples TRBV30 to TRBJ2-1; tentatively, D is TRBD2 (5 bases). The CDR3 spans 15 residues. Trimming removed 3 bases from V and 6 bases from J, with 18 bases in between. Per the germline V gene, CDR1 is GTSNPN and CDR2 is SVGIG (reference sequence). CDR3 sequence (DNA): TGTGCCTGGAGACGCCTCGGTCAGGAGGTCAATGAGCAGTTCTTC. It encodes CAWRRLGQEVNEQFF.

This sequence joins TRBV29-1 and TRBJ1-1; weak D call: TRBD1 (6 bases). The CDR3 runs to 11 residues. Trimming left V 6 bases short and J 13 bases short, with 18 bases between. In germline, CDR1 is SQVTM, CDR2 ANQGSEA. CDR3 protein: CSVRGGDKHFF. The CDR3 nucleotides read TGCAGCGTCAGAGGGGGGGATAAGCATTTCTTT.

The genes are TRBV7-2 and TRBJ2-3; D uncertain. The CDR3 covers 14 residues. Trimming left V 5 bases short and J 6 bases short, with 15 bases between. CDR1 SGHTA and CDR2 FQGNSA come from the germline V gene. CDR3 DNA: TGTGCCAGCAGCCACCTCACATCTGCCGATACGCAGTATTTT. Encoded protein: CASSHLTSADTQYF.

This clone was detected once. This chain joins TRBV7-9 and TRBJ2-3; D remains ambiguous. V lost 5 bases to trimming and J lost 1 base, with 13 bases between them. There are 15 residues in the CDR3. The germline V gene has CDR1 SEHNR and CDR2 FQNEAQ (reference sequence). The CDR3, as DNA: TGTGCCAGCAGCCGCTACCTTGGGCGCACAGATACGCAGTATTTT. Translation: CASSRYLGRTDTQYF.

The V gene is TRBV5-1, the J gene TRBJ1-1; TRBD1 matches at 10 bases. From germline, CDR1 is SGHRS and CDR2 YFSETQ. The CDR3 loop spans 15 amino acids. V trimming: 0 bases; J trimming: 5 bases; junction bases outside the gene matches: 4. Written as DNA, the CDR3 is TGCGCCAGCAGCTTGGGAGGGACAGGGGTGACTGAAGCTTTCTTT. It is translated as CASSLGGTGVTEAFF.

This clone is a singleton in its sample. V and J are TRBV4-3 and TRBJ2-1, with D possibly TRBD2 on 6 matching bases. Trimming left V 0 bases short and J 10 bases short, with 19 bases between. This CDR3 contains 16 residues. CDR1 and CDR2 from the germline V gene are LGHNA and YSLEER. In nucleotides, the CDR3 is TGCGCCAGCAGCCAAGATGGGACGGGAGCGAGGAGGGAGCAGTTCTTC. Its translation is CASSQDGTGARREQFF.

The V and J genes are TRBV4-3 and TRBJ2-5, with D possibly matching TRBD2 (5 bases). The V gene lost 4 bases and the J gene lost 5 bases, with 11 bases spanning the gap. CDR3 length: 13 residues. Looked up from germline, CDR1 is LGHNA and CDR2 is YSLEER. CDR3: CASSPGPGETQYF. The DNA of the CDR3 is TGCGCCAGCAGCCCAGGACCGGGGGAGACCCAGTACTTC.

V usage is TRBV30 and J usage is TRBJ1-2; D unclear. Germline assignment: CDR1 GTSNPN and CDR2 SVGIG (reference sequence). The germline V and J ends were trimmed by 3 bases and 8 bases, with 19 bases remaining between them. This CDR3 is built from 14 residues. The CDR3 nucleotides read TGTGCCTGGAGCCCCTCACGGGCCAAGTCAGGCTACACCTTC. This codes for CAWSPSRAKSGYTF.

The chain carries TRBV7-9 and TRBJ2-2; D may be TRBD1 (7 bases). The CDR3 has 15 amino acids. In germline, CDR1 is SEHNR, CDR2 FQNEAQ (reference sequence). The V and J ends lost 3 bases and 3 bases respectively, with 11 bases between them. This CDR3 reads CASSFGRGDTGELFF. The CDR3 DNA follows: TGTGCCAGCAGCTTTGGCAGGGGGGACACCGGGGAGCTGTTTTTT.

J is TRBJ1-6 and V is TRBV7-2, with D possibly matching TRBD1 (6 bases). This CDR3 has 19 residues. Germline CDR1 SGHTA, CDR2 FQGNSA. The ends were cut back, 4 bases at V and 1 base at J, with 20 bases in the middle. The DNA of the CDR3 is TGTGCCAGCAGCTCTGCGCCTGTCGGGACAACGTCCTATAATTCACCCCTCCACTTT. Amino acid sequence: CASSSAPVGTTSYNSPLHF.

The CDR3 spells CATSRGQGGTNEKLFF. CDR3 sequence (DNA): TGTGCCACCAGCAGAGGACAGGGGGGCACTAATGAAAAACTGTTTTTT. This chain joins TRBV15 and TRBJ1-4, with TRBD1 matching 9 bases. V gave up 1 base and J gave up 2 bases; unmatched junction bases: 2. Per germline, CDR1 LNHNV and CDR2 YYDKDF (reference sequence). This CDR3 is built from 16 residues.

The chain links TRBV5-1 to TRBJ1-3; TRBD1 agrees at 8 bases. V shed 4 bases and J 1 base; nucleotides not matched to a gene: 4. The germline V gene encodes CDR1 SGHRS and CDR2 YFSETQ. The CDR3 runs to 15 residues. The CDR3 region is CASSLWTGSGNTIYF. The CDR3 nucleotides are TGCGCCAGCAGCCTATGGACAGGGTCTGGAAACACCATATATTTT.

The rearrangement links TRBV27 to TRBJ2-7; D may be TRBD1 (6 bases). The V and J ends lost 6 bases and 4 bases respectively, with 10 bases between them. Looked up from germline, CDR1 is MNHEY and CDR2 is SMNVEV (reference sequence). The CDR3 spans 12 residues. The DNA of the CDR3 is TGTGCCAGCAGCACCCAGGGGTACGAGCAGTACTTC. As protein: CASSTQGYEQYF.

J is TRBJ1-2 and V is TRBV11-2, with TRBD1 matching 9 bases. V shed 5 bases and J 6 bases; nucleotides not matched to a gene: 10. The CDR3 loop spans 15 amino acids. CDR1 is SGHAT, CDR2 FQNNGV, per germline. The CDR3 spells CASSNRDRETNGYTF. CDR3 DNA sequence: TGTGCCAGCAGCAACCGGGACAGGGAAACCAATGGCTACACCTTC.

The chain links TRBV30 to TRBJ2-7; D is undetermined. V lost 3 bases, J lost 4 bases, and 10 bases lay in between. In germline, CDR1 is GTSNPN, CDR2 SVGIG (reference sequence). The CDR3 totals 12 residues. The CDR3 loop is CAWRGSVYEQYF. DNA of the CDR3: TGTGCCTGGAGGGGGTCAGTGTACGAGCAGTACTTC.

This chain uses TRBV9 with TRBJ2-2, with D possibly matching TRBD1 (6 bases). The germline V gene encodes CDR1 SGDLS and CDR2 YYNGEE. The CDR3 length is 15 residues. Trimming stripped 1 base from V and 3 bases from J, with 10 bases between. CDR3: CASSVTQGYTGELFF. The CDR3 DNA sequence: TGTGCCAGCAGCGTAACTCAGGGGTACACCGGGGAGCTGTTTTTT.

The J gene is TRBJ2-2, the V gene TRBV27; D gene unclear. Germline assignment: CDR1 MNHEY and CDR2 SMNVEV (reference sequence). CDR3 size: 11 residues. V dropped 7 bases and J dropped 0 bases, with 0 bases sitting between them. In DNA form, the CDR3 reads TGTGCCAGCACGAACACCGGGGAGCTGTTTTTT. Encoded protein: CASTNTGELFF.

This chain links TRBV28 with TRBJ2-1, with TRBD1 as a possible D gene (5 bases). Germline V gene sequence: CDR1 MDHEN, CDR2 SYDVKM. V was shortened by 7 bases and J by 8 bases, with 21 bases between the two germline ends. The CDR3 is 15 residues long. The CDR3 is CASTLGPPGKDEQFF. The CDR3 DNA is TGTGCCAGCACCCTGGGGCCCCCAGGGAAGGATGAGCAGTTCTTC.

The V gene is TRBV29-1, the J gene TRBJ1-1; TRBD1 agrees at 7 bases. This CDR3 is 12 amino acids long. Trimming removed 7 bases from V and 7 bases from J; junction bases left unmatched: 9. Germline V CDR1 and CDR2: SQVTM, ANQGSEA. The CDR3 DNA reads TGCAGCGGCGGAGCGCCAGGGGGTGAAGCTTTCTTT. The encoded protein is CSGGAPGGEAFF.

This chain joins TRBV28 and TRBJ2-7; no firm D call. CDR1 is MDHEN and CDR2 is SYDVKM in the germline V gene. The CDR3 totals 11 residues. Between the trimmed V and J ends, which lost 4 bases and 4 bases, there was a span of 5 bases. CDR3 sequence: CASSSRYEQYF. The CDR3, as DNA: TGTGCCAGCAGTTCTCGTTACGAGCAGTACTTC.